This T cell receptor beta chain was identified in a study of cytomegalovirus exposure and HLA in healthy donors. Study-wide background: T cells numbering around 170 million yielded some 110 million unique TCR beta sequences in an earlier analysis. In an early release, HLA-typed donors contributed approximately 82 million unique TCR sequences. Study-wide points: A link between a missense DCLRE1C variant and TCR beta V- and J-gene trimming emerged from a later analysis. Previously analyzed data showed that most TCR beta V segments were productive at a frequency of about 90% or about 30%.

Germline V CDR1 and CDR2: MNHNS, SASEGT. V was trimmed by 2 bases and J by 2 bases, leaving 17 bases between them. This CDR3 comprises 17 residues. Primers: 60 Vbeta forward and 13 Jbeta reverse. The data were produced by immunoSEQ multiplex PCR, yet TCRdb's version contains in-frame clones alone and is incomplete. In the table there are tens of thousands of clones, approximately 70% of which are singletons. About this clone itself: No antigen is known for it.

The sample comprised PBMCs. The chain joins TRBV6-1 to TRBJ2-3; D unclear. This TCR was sampled from a man aged 60-69 years in good health and CMV-seropositive. CDR3 sequence: CASSERKTPRLTDTQYF. CDR3 nucleotides: TGTGCCAGCAGTGAACGCAAAACGCCCCGACTCACAGATACGCAGTATTTT.